The rows below give T cell receptor beta chains drawn from one sample of a study of blood T cell repertoires in COVID-19. The assay was immunoSEQ multiplex PCR, and TCRdb's table has in-frame clones only and misses some. Found here are over 250,000 clones, roughly 90% of them singletons; the top ten hold 2% to 2.5%. Sequencing used peripheral blood. These receptors were obtained from a woman aged 30 to 39 with COVID-19, enrolled during active disease. Each CDR3 is given with its conserved first and last residue. The order of the fields is CDR3 protein, CDR3 DNA, CDR3 length, V gene, J gene, D gene, clone size. The D gene is left open where the match is weak. Clone size appears in some rows only: once, few, many, or a class for an expanded clone.

cdr3_aa: CASSPTGGETQYF; cdr3_nt: TGTGCCAGCTCACCGACAGGGGGTGAGACCCAGTACTTC; cdr3_length: 13; v_call: TRBV18; j_call: TRBJ2-5; d_call: TRBD1; clone_size: NA
cdr3_aa: CASSQAVTVSKSSEAFF; cdr3_nt: TGTGCCAGCAGCCAAGCGGTAACAGTCTCTAAGAGCTCTGAAGCTTTCTTT; cdr3_length: 17; v_call: TRBV3-1/TRBV3-2; j_call: TRBJ1-1; d_call: NA; clone_size: once
cdr3_aa: CATNGQRGNTEAFF; cdr3_nt: TGTGCCACCAATGGACAGAGGGGGAACACTGAAGCTTTCTTT; cdr3_length: 14; v_call: TRBV7-9; j_call: TRBJ1-1; d_call: NA; clone_size: NA
cdr3_aa: CASSPLTGAANEKLFF; cdr3_nt: TGTGCCAGTAGCCCTCTAACAGGGGCTGCTAATGAAAAACTGTTTTTT; cdr3_length: 16; v_call: TRBV19; j_call: TRBJ1-4; d_call: TRBD1; clone_size: NA
cdr3_aa: CASSSGQGNSPLHF; cdr3_nt: TGTGCCAGCAGTTCGGGACAGGGAAATTCACCCCTCCACTTT; cdr3_length: 14; v_call: TRBV28; j_call: TRBJ1-6; d_call: TRBD1; clone_size: few
cdr3_aa: CASSFGQGVPSYEQYF; cdr3_nt: TGTGCCAGCAGCTTCGGACAGGGGGTTCCCTCCTACGAGCAGTACTTC; cdr3_length: 16; v_call: TRBV5-6; j_call: TRBJ2-7; d_call: TRBD1; clone_size: NA
cdr3_aa: CATSPGGQETQYF; cdr3_nt: TGTGCCACCTCTCCGGGGGGGCAAGAGACCCAGTACTTC; cdr3_length: 13; v_call: TRBV24-1; j_call: TRBJ2-5; d_call: TRBD2; clone_size: NA
cdr3_aa: CSASPDQPQHF; cdr3_nt: TGCAGTGCTAGTCCCGATCAGCCCCAGCATTTT; cdr3_length: 11; v_call: TRBV20-1; j_call: TRBJ1-5; d_call: NA; clone_size: NA
cdr3_aa: CASSEVRASGVYNEQFF; cdr3_nt: TGTGCCAGCAGTGAAGTTAGGGCTAGCGGAGTTTACAATGAGCAGTTCTTC; cdr3_length: 17; v_call: TRBV2; j_call: TRBJ2-1; d_call: TRBD2; clone_size: NA
cdr3_aa: CAWIQGGTEDTF; cdr3_nt: TGTGCCTGGATTCAGGGGGGAACCGAGGACACCTTC; cdr3_length: 12; v_call: TRBV30; j_call: TRBJ1-2; d_call: TRBD1; clone_size: NA
cdr3_aa: CASSPGTSAEQFF; cdr3_nt: TGTGCCAGCAGCCCCGGGACTAGCGCTGAGCAGTTCTTC; cdr3_length: 13; v_call: TRBV7-3; j_call: TRBJ2-1; d_call: TRBD2; clone_size: NA
cdr3_aa: CASEQLNTEAFF; cdr3_nt: TGTGCCAGCGAACAGCTGAACACTGAAGCTTTCTTT; cdr3_length: 12; v_call: TRBV2; j_call: TRBJ1-1; d_call: NA; clone_size: NA
cdr3_aa: CASSHRFATPIYGYTF; cdr3_nt: TGCGCCAGCAGCCATCGGTTCGCGACACCTATCTATGGCTACACCTTC; cdr3_length: 16; v_call: TRBV4-1; j_call: TRBJ1-2; d_call: NA; clone_size: NA
cdr3_aa: CASGLVIGQGAFQPQHF; cdr3_nt: TGTGCTAGTGGTTTGGTAATTGGGCAGGGGGCTTTTCAGCCCCAGCATTTT; cdr3_length: 17; v_call: TRBV12-5; j_call: TRBJ1-5; d_call: TRBD1; clone_size: NA
cdr3_aa: CASSLQGGDSPLHF; cdr3_nt: TGTGCCAGCAGCTTACAGGGAGGGGATTCACCCCTCCACTTT; cdr3_length: 14; v_call: TRBV7-6; j_call: TRBJ1-6; d_call: NA; clone_size: NA
cdr3_aa: CASSLELAGYHEQFF; cdr3_nt: TGTGCCAGCAGCTTGGAACTAGCGGGATACCATGAGCAGTTCTTC; cdr3_length: 15; v_call: TRBV5-4; j_call: TRBJ2-1; d_call: TRBD2; clone_size: NA
cdr3_aa: CASSAGNYEAFF; cdr3_nt: TGTGCCAGCAGTGCCGGGAATTATGAAGCTTTCTTT; cdr3_length: 12; v_call: TRBV2; j_call: TRBJ1-1; d_call: NA; clone_size: NA
cdr3_aa: CASSYVGSAGGYGYTF; cdr3_nt: TGTGCCAGCAGTTACGTCGGGTCAGCCGGAGGGTATGGCTACACCTTC; cdr3_length: 16; v_call: TRBV6-5; j_call: TRBJ1-2; d_call: NA; clone_size: once
cdr3_aa: CASSWDTDNSPLHF; cdr3_nt: TGTGCCAGCTCATGGGACACTGATAATTCACCCCTCCACTTT; cdr3_length: 14; v_call: TRBV19; j_call: TRBJ1-6; d_call: NA; clone_size: once
cdr3_aa: CASTEQGNEQYF; cdr3_nt: TGCGCCAGCACTGAACAGGGAAACGAGCAGTACTTC; cdr3_length: 12; v_call: TRBV5-1; j_call: TRBJ2-7; d_call: NA; clone_size: NA
cdr3_aa: CASSDRGNIQYF; cdr3_nt: TGTGCCAGCAGTGACAGGGGAAACATTCAGTACTTC; cdr3_length: 12; v_call: TRBV2; j_call: TRBJ2-4; d_call: NA; clone_size: NA
cdr3_aa: CASSLGHRDGTEAFF; cdr3_nt: TGCGCCAGCAGCTTGGGGCACAGGGACGGGACTGAAGCTTTCTTT; cdr3_length: 15; v_call: TRBV5-1; j_call: TRBJ1-1; d_call: NA; clone_size: NA
cdr3_aa: CASSSSPRQPQHF; cdr3_nt: TGTGCCAGCAGCTCTTCCCCGCGTCAGCCCCAGCATTTT; cdr3_length: 13; v_call: TRBV9; j_call: TRBJ1-5; d_call: NA; clone_size: NA
cdr3_aa: CASSLVGGEKLFF; cdr3_nt: TGTGCCAGCAGCTTAGTCGGCGGAGAAAAACTGTTTTTT; cdr3_length: 13; v_call: TRBV7-6; j_call: TRBJ1-4; d_call: NA; clone_size: NA
cdr3_aa: CASSPTTGMNTEAFF; cdr3_nt: TGTGCCAGCAGCCCGACCACAGGGATGAACACTGAAGCTTTCTTT; cdr3_length: 15; v_call: TRBV11-2; j_call: TRBJ1-1; d_call: NA; clone_size: NA
cdr3_aa: CASSLAGGRYNEQFF; cdr3_nt: TGTGCCAGCAGCTTAGCGGGAGGGAGGTACAATGAGCAGTTCTTC; cdr3_length: 15; v_call: TRBV11-2; j_call: TRBJ2-1; d_call: TRBD2; clone_size: NA
cdr3_aa: CATSTGLAGDRETQYF; cdr3_nt: TGTGCCACCAGCACGGGACTAGCGGGAGACAGGGAGACCCAGTACTTC; cdr3_length: 16; v_call: TRBV15; j_call: TRBJ2-5; d_call: TRBD2; clone_size: NA
cdr3_aa: CASSMGAGYDEQYF; cdr3_nt: TGTGCCAGTAGTATGGGCGCGGGGTACGACGAGCAGTACTTC; cdr3_length: 14; v_call: TRBV19; j_call: TRBJ2-7; d_call: NA; clone_size: NA
cdr3_aa: CASKIAGVSDEQYF; cdr3_nt: TGTGCCAGCAAAATAGCGGGAGTAAGTGACGAGCAGTACTTC; cdr3_length: 14; v_call: TRBV28; j_call: TRBJ2-7; d_call: TRBD2; clone_size: NA
cdr3_aa: CAWSPGQSYGYTF; cdr3_nt: TGTGCCTGGAGCCCGGGACAGTCCTATGGCTACACCTTC; cdr3_length: 13; v_call: TRBV30; j_call: TRBJ1-2; d_call: TRBD1; clone_size: NA
cdr3_aa: CANLAGGYETQYF; cdr3_nt: TGTGCCAACCTAGCGGGGGGGTATGAGACCCAGTACTTC; cdr3_length: 13; v_call: TRBV2; j_call: TRBJ2-5; d_call: TRBD2; clone_size: NA
cdr3_aa: CASSFQPRTEAFF; cdr3_nt: TGTGCCAGCAGTTTCCAGCCGAGGACTGAAGCTTTCTTT; cdr3_length: 13; v_call: TRBV12-3/TRBV12-4; j_call: TRBJ1-1; d_call: NA; clone_size: NA
cdr3_aa: CASSAATGRWTEAFF; cdr3_nt: TGTGCCAGCAGCGCAGCTACAGGGAGATGGACTGAAGCTTTCTTT; cdr3_length: 15; v_call: TRBV7-2; j_call: TRBJ1-1; d_call: NA; clone_size: NA
cdr3_aa: CASSGTGGLYTEAFF; cdr3_nt: TGTGCCAGCAGTGGGACAGGGGGCTTATACACTGAAGCTTTCTTT; cdr3_length: 15; v_call: TRBV28; j_call: TRBJ1-1; d_call: TRBD1; clone_size: NA
cdr3_aa: CASSSGLVWVGTGELFF; cdr3_nt: TGTGCCAGCAGTTCGGGACTCGTCTGGGTGGGCACCGGGGAGCTGTTTTTT; cdr3_length: 17; v_call: TRBV28; j_call: TRBJ2-2; d_call: NA; clone_size: once
cdr3_aa: CASSLGVDTYNYGYTF; cdr3_nt: TGCGCCAGCAGCTTGGGAGTGGACACATATAACTATGGCTACACCTTC; cdr3_length: 16; v_call: TRBV5-1; j_call: TRBJ1-2; d_call: NA; clone_size: NA
cdr3_aa: CASSLETGDAYEQYF; cdr3_nt: TGTGCCAGCAGCTTAGAGACAGGGGACGCCTACGAGCAGTACTTC; cdr3_length: 15; v_call: TRBV11-2; j_call: TRBJ2-7; d_call: TRBD1; clone_size: NA
cdr3_aa: CASSESQRTGNTIYF; cdr3_nt: TGCGCCAGCAGTGAGTCCCAGAGGACTGGAAACACCATATATTTT; cdr3_length: 15; v_call: TRBV10-1; j_call: TRBJ1-3; d_call: NA; clone_size: NA
cdr3_aa: CASSRTGYGTGELFF; cdr3_nt: TGTGCCAGTAGTCGGACAGGGTATGGCACCGGGGAGCTGTTTTTT; cdr3_length: 15; v_call: TRBV19; j_call: TRBJ2-2; d_call: TRBD1; clone_size: NA
cdr3_aa: CASIMTADTEAFF; cdr3_nt: TGTGCCAGCATCATGACAGCAGACACTGAAGCTTTCTTT; cdr3_length: 13; v_call: TRBV11-2; j_call: TRBJ1-1; d_call: NA; clone_size: NA
cdr3_aa: CASSSQMNTEAFF; cdr3_nt: TGTGCCAGCAGTTCCCAAATGAACACTGAAGCTTTCTTT; cdr3_length: 13; v_call: TRBV6-4; j_call: TRBJ1-1; d_call: NA; clone_size: NA
cdr3_aa: CASSFSGQAAAGNEQFF; cdr3_nt: TGTGCCAGCAGCTTCAGCGGGCAGGCCGCCGCAGGGAATGAGCAGTTCTTC; cdr3_length: 17; v_call: TRBV11-3; j_call: TRBJ2-1; d_call: NA; clone_size: NA
cdr3_aa: CASSHPGTGTEAFF; cdr3_nt: TGTGCCAGCAGCCATCCCGGGACAGGGACTGAAGCTTTCTTT; cdr3_length: 14; v_call: TRBV4-2; j_call: TRBJ1-1; d_call: TRBD1; clone_size: NA
cdr3_aa: CSVESVNTEAFF; cdr3_nt: TGCAGCGTTGAATCGGTGAACACTGAAGCTTTCTTT; cdr3_length: 12; v_call: TRBV29-1; j_call: TRBJ1-1; d_call: NA; clone_size: NA
cdr3_aa: CASSYVQPGELFF; cdr3_nt: TGTGCCAGCAGTTACGTACAGCCCGGGGAGCTGTTTTTT; cdr3_length: 13; v_call: TRBV6-5; j_call: TRBJ2-2; d_call: NA; clone_size: NA
cdr3_aa: CASSDNRGYYGYTF; cdr3_nt: TGTGCCAGCAGTGACAACAGGGGGTACTATGGCTACACCTTC; cdr3_length: 14; v_call: TRBV25-1; j_call: TRBJ1-2; d_call: TRBD1; clone_size: NA
cdr3_aa: CASSLDSNQPQHF; cdr3_nt: TGTGCCAGCTCCCTTGACAGTAATCAGCCCCAGCATTTT; cdr3_length: 13; v_call: TRBV18; j_call: TRBJ1-5; d_call: NA; clone_size: NA
cdr3_aa: CASSQGLAVTYEQYF; cdr3_nt: TGTGCCAGCAGCCAAGGACTAGCGGTTACCTACGAGCAGTACTTC; cdr3_length: 15; v_call: TRBV3-1/TRBV3-2; j_call: TRBJ2-7; d_call: TRBD2; clone_size: NA
cdr3_aa: CASSVGLTSEAFF; cdr3_nt: TGTGCCAGCAGCGTAGGTTTAACATCTGAAGCTTTCTTT; cdr3_length: 13; v_call: TRBV9; j_call: TRBJ1-1; d_call: NA; clone_size: NA
cdr3_aa: CASKGSGNEQFF; cdr3_nt: TGTGCCAGCAAAGGGAGTGGGAATGAGCAGTTCTTC; cdr3_length: 12; v_call: TRBV6-5; j_call: TRBJ2-1; d_call: NA; clone_size: NA
cdr3_aa: CATGTGGFSGNTIYF; cdr3_nt: TGTGCGACCGGGACAGGGGGATTCTCTGGAAACACCATATATTTT; cdr3_length: 15; v_call: TRBV5-4; j_call: TRBJ1-3; d_call: TRBD1; clone_size: once
cdr3_aa: CASSPDRTGRNSPLHF; cdr3_nt: TGTGCCAGCAGCCCAGACCGGACAGGGAGGAATTCACCCCTCCACTTT; cdr3_length: 16; v_call: TRBV6-2/TRBV6-3; j_call: TRBJ1-6; d_call: TRBD1; clone_size: NA
cdr3_aa: CASSERLAEETQYF; cdr3_nt: TGTGCCAGCAGCGAAAGACTAGCGGAAGAGACCCAGTACTTC; cdr3_length: 14; v_call: TRBV5-4; j_call: TRBJ2-5; d_call: TRBD2; clone_size: NA
cdr3_aa: CSASWGQGQNIQYF; cdr3_nt: TGCAGTGCTAGTTGGGGACAGGGTCAAAACATTCAGTACTTC; cdr3_length: 14; v_call: TRBV20-1; j_call: TRBJ2-4; d_call: TRBD1; clone_size: NA
cdr3_aa: CASRRTGGTKNSPLHF; cdr3_nt: TGTGCCAGCAGACGAACAGGGGGAACTAAAAATTCACCCCTCCACTTT; cdr3_length: 16; v_call: TRBV27; j_call: TRBJ1-6; d_call: TRBD1; clone_size: NA